This T cell receptor (beta chain) originates from a study of monozygotic twins with inflammatory bowel disease. Study findings and constraints: Healthy co-twins had higher TCRbeta inverse Simpson diversity than their IBD twins. Differences in immunosuppressive treatment may have been a source of added variability in patient repertoires.

Every TCR library drew on 3500 ng of total RNA. Reprocessing the 5' RACE reads, TCRdb reports a single entry for every CDR3 protein and omits DNA. The listing contains over 110,000 distinct CDR3 sequences. A note on this clonotype: Its matching antigen is unknown.

Germline assignment: CDR1 SGHDT and CDR2 YYEEEE. The CDR3 has 14 amino acids. This TCR derives from a human donor with ulcerative colitis or Crohn's disease, or a healthy co-twin of an affected twin (not recorded which). V and J are TRBV5-6 and TRBJ2-7; the D gene TCRdb calls, TRBD1, cannot be checked with no DNA. The material sequenced was blood. The CDR3 is CASSLFTGSYEQYF.